Listed below are T cell receptor beta chains from one sample, sequenced in a study of CD4 T cells in relation to SARS-CoV-2 and coronaviruses. Their cognate antigens are unknown. The method was immunoSEQ multiplex PCR; TCRdb's version includes in-frame clones alone and lacks a portion of them. The table includes around 28,000 clones, over 60% detected once. Material for sequencing was memory CD4+ T cells from PBMCs, cultured in vitro. The source of these receptors is an adult with COVID-19. Both conserved end residues are part of each CDR3. The order of the fields is CDR3 length, V gene, J gene, CDR3 protein.

>13|TRBV2|TRBJ1-1
CASSVDSDTEAFF
>14|TRBV20-1|TRBJ2-1
CSASLVAGGVEQFF
>17|TRBV7-9|TRBJ2-5
CASRHPNPAKGGETQYF
>15|TRBV5-1|TRBJ2-2
CASSFITGTTGELFF
>16|TRBV11-2|TRBJ2-4
CASSLASGLAKNIQYF
>17|TRBV5-6|TRBJ2-2
CASSFISGRAGTGELFF
>16|TRBV5-1|TRBJ2-1
CASSLAGNPNDNEQFF
>14|TRBV6-5|TRBJ2-1
CASSYMRVSNEQFF
>15|TRBV7-2|TRBJ2-3
CASRPPSGYTDTQYF
>15|TRBV19|TRBJ2-7
CASSIGTGKTYEQYF
>16|TRBV25-1|TRBJ2-1
CASSEYGTGGYNEQFF
>14|TRBV13|TRBJ2-7
CASSLLGGTYEQYF
>15|TRBV20-1|TRBJ1-5
CSASGSGGGNQPQHF
>13|TRBV29-1|TRBJ2-7
CSAASGSSYEQYF
>16|TRBV6-6|TRBJ2-5
CASSYSYGRAQETQYF
>16|TRBV7-3|TRBJ2-1
CASSLTGGGDYNEQFF
>15|TRBV24-1|TRBJ2-5
CATSDFTLSGETQYF
>13|TRBV3-1/TRBV3-2|TRBJ1-4
CASSQVQSEKLFF
>15|TRBV3-1/TRBV3-2|TRBJ2-2
CASSFGQGSTGELFF
>15|TRBV27|TRBJ2-2
CASRPQGANTGELFF
>15|TRBV5-4|TRBJ2-3
CASSWPGTGEGTQYF
>12|TRBV7-9|TRBJ1-6
CASSLGYSPLHF
>15|TRBV3-1/TRBV3-2|TRBJ2-1
CASSQLPVSYNEQFF
>12|TRBV30|TRBJ1-1
CAWRGDRFEAFF
>14|TRBV27|TRBJ2-7
CASSWGGSRWEQYF
>12|TRBV18|TRBJ2-1
CASSTRGNEQFF
>15|TRBV19|TRBJ1-5
CASSGDRGLKQPQHF
>14|TRBV27|TRBJ1-4
CASSPRDGIEKLFF
>16|TRBV5-1|TRBJ1-2
CASSRGTASFDYGYTF
>15|TRBV19|TRBJ1-6
CASRKRGRGDSPLHF
>17|TRBV29-1|TRBJ2-1
CSAGGTSGKPAYNEQFF
>13|TRBV18|TRBJ2-3
CASSPTDTDTQYF
>16|TRBV7-8|TRBJ1-6
CASSLDDRGAWSPLHF
>17|TRBV24-1|TRBJ2-5
CATSDLTRHNPEETQYF
>15|TRBV7-9|TRBJ2-7
CASSLGSGDSYEQYF
>17|TRBV27|TRBJ1-3
CASSLSGGGYAGNTIYF
>13|TRBV14|TRBJ2-3
CASSLQYTDTQYF
>17|TRBV28|TRBJ1-3
CASIPAEGSDSGNTIYF
>15|TRBV2|TRBJ2-6
CASTSGTPGANVLTF
>16|TRBV5-6|TRBJ2-2
CASSFGSGKGNGELFF
>17|TRBV3-1/TRBV3-2|TRBJ2-5
CASSQVSGLALWETQYF
>14|TRBV5-1|TRBJ1-1
CASSLAGGNTEAFF
>14|TRBV25-1|TRBJ2-7
CASSPLTRSYEQYF
>16|TRBV5-1|TRBJ1-2
CASSLIGDGSLYGYTF
>14|TRBV7-9|TRBJ2-1
CASRRLGGENEQFF
>14|TRBV28|TRBJ2-7
CASSLEQVTYEQYF
>15|TRBV5-1|TRBJ2-3
CASSLAGLITDTQYF
>14|TRBV28|TRBJ1-5
CACTPTQGTQPQHF
>15|TRBV5-6|TRBJ1-1
CASSRTGPMNTEAFF
>20|TRBV9|TRBJ2-2
CASSADPARKLAGNTGELFF
>13|TRBV6-5|TRBJ1-6
CASEEHYNSPLHF
>12|TRBV7-2|TRBJ1-5
CASSLRGQPQHF
>14|TRBV6-5|TRBJ2-6
CASRYTGGANVLTF
>13|TRBV9|TRBJ1-6
CASSVRDNSPLHF